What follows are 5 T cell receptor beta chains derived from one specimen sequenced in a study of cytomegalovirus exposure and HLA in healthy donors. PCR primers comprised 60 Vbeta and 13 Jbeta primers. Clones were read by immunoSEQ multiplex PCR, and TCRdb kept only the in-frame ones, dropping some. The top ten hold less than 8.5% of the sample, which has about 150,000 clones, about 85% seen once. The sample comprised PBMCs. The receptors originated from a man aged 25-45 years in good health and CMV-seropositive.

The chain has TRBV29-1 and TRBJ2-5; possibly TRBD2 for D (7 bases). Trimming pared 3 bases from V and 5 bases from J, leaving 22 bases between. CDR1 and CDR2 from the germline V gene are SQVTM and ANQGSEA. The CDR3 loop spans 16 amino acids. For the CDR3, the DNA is TGCAGCGTTGAGAGGGGGGGGGCTTCGCCGTCGGAGACCCAGTACTTC. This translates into CSVERGGASPSETQYF. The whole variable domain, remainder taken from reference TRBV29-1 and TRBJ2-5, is SAVISQKPSRDICQRGTSLTIQCQVDSQVTMMFWYRQQPGQSLTLIATANQGSEATYESGFVIDKFPISRPNLTFSTLTVSNMSPEDSSIYLCSVERGGASPSETQYFGPGTRLLVL.

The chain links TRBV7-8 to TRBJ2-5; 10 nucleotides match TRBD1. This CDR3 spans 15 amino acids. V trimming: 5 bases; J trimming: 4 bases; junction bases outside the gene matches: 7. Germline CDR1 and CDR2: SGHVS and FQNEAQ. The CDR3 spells CASSRGQGYGETQYF. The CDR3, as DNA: TGTGCCAGCAGCCGGGGACAGGGGTATGGAGAGACCCAGTACTTC.

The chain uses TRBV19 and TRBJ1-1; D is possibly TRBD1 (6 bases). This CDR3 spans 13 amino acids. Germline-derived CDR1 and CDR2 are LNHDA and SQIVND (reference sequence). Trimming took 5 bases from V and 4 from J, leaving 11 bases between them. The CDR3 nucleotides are TGTGCCAGTAGTCTTACAGGGATCACTGAAGCTTTCTTT. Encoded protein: CASSLTGITEAFF.

DNA of the CDR3: TGTGCCAGCAGTCTCGGCGGCGCCAATGAGCAGTTCTTC. Its translation: CASSLGGANEQFF. The V gene is TRBV27, the J gene TRBJ2-1; D gene ambiguous. Germline V gene sequence: CDR1 MNHEY, CDR2 SMNVEV (reference sequence). Deletions cut 5 bases from V and 6 bases from J, with 11 bases between. This CDR3 region has 13 residues.

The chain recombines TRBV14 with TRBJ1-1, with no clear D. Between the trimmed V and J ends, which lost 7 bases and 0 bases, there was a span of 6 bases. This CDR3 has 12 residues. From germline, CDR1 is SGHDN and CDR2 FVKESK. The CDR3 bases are TGTGCCAGCAACACGATGAACACTGAAGCTTTCTTT. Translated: CASNTMNTEAFF. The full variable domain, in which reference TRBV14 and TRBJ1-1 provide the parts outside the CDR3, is EAGVTQFPSHSVIEKGQTVTLRCDPISGHDNLYWYRRVMGKEIKFLLHFVKESKQDESGMPNNRFLAERTGGTYSTLKVQPAELEDSGVYFCASNTMNTEAFFGQGTRLTVV.